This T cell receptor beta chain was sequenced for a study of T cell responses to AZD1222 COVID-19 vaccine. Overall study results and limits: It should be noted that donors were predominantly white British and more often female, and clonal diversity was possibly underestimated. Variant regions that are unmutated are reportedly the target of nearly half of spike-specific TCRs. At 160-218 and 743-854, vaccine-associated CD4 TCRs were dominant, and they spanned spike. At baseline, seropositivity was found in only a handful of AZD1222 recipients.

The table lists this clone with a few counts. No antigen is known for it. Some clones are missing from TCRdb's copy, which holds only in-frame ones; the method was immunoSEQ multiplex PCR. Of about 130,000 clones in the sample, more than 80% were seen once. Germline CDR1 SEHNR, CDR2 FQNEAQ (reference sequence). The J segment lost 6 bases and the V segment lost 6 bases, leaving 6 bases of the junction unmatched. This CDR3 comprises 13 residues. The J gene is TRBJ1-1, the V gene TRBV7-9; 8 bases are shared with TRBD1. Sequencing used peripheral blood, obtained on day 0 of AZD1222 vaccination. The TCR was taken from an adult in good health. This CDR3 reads CASSFRQGPEAFF. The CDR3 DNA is TGTGCCAGCAGTTTTCGACAGGGGCCTGAAGCTTTCTTT.